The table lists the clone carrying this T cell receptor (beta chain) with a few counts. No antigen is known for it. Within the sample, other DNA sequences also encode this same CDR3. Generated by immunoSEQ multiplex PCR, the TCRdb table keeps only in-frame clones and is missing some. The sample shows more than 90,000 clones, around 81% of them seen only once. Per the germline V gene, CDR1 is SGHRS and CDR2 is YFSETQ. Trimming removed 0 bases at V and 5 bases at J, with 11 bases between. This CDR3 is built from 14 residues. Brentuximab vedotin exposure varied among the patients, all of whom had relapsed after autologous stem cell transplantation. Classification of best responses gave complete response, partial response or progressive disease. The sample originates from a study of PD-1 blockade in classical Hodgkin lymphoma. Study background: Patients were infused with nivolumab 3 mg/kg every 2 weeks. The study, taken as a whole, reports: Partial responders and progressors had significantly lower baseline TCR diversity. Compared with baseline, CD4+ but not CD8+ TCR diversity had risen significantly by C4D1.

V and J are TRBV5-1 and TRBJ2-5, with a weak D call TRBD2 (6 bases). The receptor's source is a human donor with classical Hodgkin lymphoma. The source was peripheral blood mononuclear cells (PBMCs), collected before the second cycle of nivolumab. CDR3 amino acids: CASSLAGGRETQYF. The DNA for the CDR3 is TGCGCCAGCAGCTTGGCCGGAGGGAGGGAGACCCAGTACTTC.